The rows below give T cell receptor beta chains drawn from one sample of a study of beta chain features in type 1 diabetes. Here immunoSEQ multiplex PCR was the method, and the copy in TCRdb shows in-frame clones only, minus some. Of under 250,000 clones in the sample, 25% to 35% were seen once. The sample was central memory CD4+ T cells from blood. The receptors here all came from a man aged 30-40 years in good health. Both conserved end residues are part of each CDR3. The D gene is left open where the match is weak. Clone size, where shown, is once, few, many, or a class for clones that have expanded.

size	J	D	V	DNA	CDR3
few	TRBJ2-2	NA	TRBV5-6	TGTGCCAGCAGCACCCCGTTGCACACCGGGGAGCTGTTTTTT	CASSTPLHTGELFF
once	TRBJ2-1	NA	TRBV28	TGTGCCAGCAGTTTAAGTCCGCCGGGACTCCGCTCGGATGAGCAGTTCTTC	CASSLSPPGLRSDEQFF
NA	TRBJ2-1	TRBD2	TRBV28	TGTGCCAGCAGCCCCATCGGGACTAGCGGGGTCGATGAGCAGTTCTTC	CASSPIGTSGVDEQFF
NA	TRBJ2-1	TRBD1	TRBV5-1	TGCGCCAGCAGCTTGGGGAAAGGGGGCGCATTGAATGAGCAGTTCTTC	CASSLGKGGALNEQFF
NA	TRBJ1-3	NA	TRBV7-9	TGTGCCAGCAGCCCGCCGGGCAGAGGAAACACCATATATTTT	CASSPPGRGNTIYF
NA	TRBJ2-2	TRBD1	TRBV19	TGTGCCAGTAGTAGTTCCCTGCGGGACAGGAATTTGGGCTACACCTGGGAGCTGTTTTTT	CASSSSLRDRNLGYTWELFF
NA	TRBJ1-2	TRBD1	TRBV13	TGTGCCAGCAGCTTTCAGGGGGTCGCCTATGGCTACACCTTC	CASSFQGVAYGYTF
NA	TRBJ1-2	NA	TRBV10-2	TGCGCCAGCAGTGAGATGGCAGGGCACTACACCTTC	CASSEMAGHYTF
few	TRBJ2-7	NA	TRBV28	TGTGCCAGCAGTCCTAGTATGTACGAGCAGTACTTC	CASSPSMYEQYF
few	TRBJ2-4	TRBD2	TRBV5-1	TGCGCCAGCAGCTTAAGCGGGAGTGCCAAAAACATTCAGTACTTC	CASSLSGSAKNIQYF